The present T cell receptor beta chain was sequenced within a study of cytomegalovirus exposure and HLA in healthy donors. The PCR contained 60 Vbeta and 13 Jbeta primers. Sequencing was performed with immunoSEQ multiplex PCR; in TCRdb, only in-frame clones are kept and a portion is missing. The sample has about 170,000 clones, about 75% seen once. CDR1 and CDR2 from the germline V gene are SGHRS and YFSETQ. This CDR3 region has 13 residues. The V segment lost 3 bases and the J segment 2 bases; nucleotides outside the gene matches: 0. The source material was PBMCs. The TCR originated in a woman between 50 and 59 years old in good health and CMV-seropositive. The V and J genes are TRBV5-1 and TRBJ2-7, with TRBD1 matching over 9 bases. The CDR3 loop is CASSWDRAYEQYF. The CDR3 bases are TGCGCCAGCAGCTGGGACAGGGCCTACGAGCAGTACTTC.